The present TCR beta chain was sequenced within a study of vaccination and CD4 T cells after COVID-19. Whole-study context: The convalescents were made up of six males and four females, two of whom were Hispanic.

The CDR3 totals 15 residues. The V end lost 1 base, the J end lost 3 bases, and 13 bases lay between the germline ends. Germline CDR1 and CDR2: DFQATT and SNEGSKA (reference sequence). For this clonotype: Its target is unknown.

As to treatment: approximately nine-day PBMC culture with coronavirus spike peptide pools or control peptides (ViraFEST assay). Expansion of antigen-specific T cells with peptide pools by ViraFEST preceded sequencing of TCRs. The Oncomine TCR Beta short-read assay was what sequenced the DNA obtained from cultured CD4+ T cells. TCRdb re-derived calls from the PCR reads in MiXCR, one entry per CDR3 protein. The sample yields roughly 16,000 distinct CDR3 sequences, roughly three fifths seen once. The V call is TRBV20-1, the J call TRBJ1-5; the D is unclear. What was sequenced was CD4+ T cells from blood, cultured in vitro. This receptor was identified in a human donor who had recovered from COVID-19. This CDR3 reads CSARVIGSANQPQHF. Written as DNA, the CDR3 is TGCAGTGCTAGAGTGATTGGCAGCGCCAATCAGCCCCAGCATTTT.